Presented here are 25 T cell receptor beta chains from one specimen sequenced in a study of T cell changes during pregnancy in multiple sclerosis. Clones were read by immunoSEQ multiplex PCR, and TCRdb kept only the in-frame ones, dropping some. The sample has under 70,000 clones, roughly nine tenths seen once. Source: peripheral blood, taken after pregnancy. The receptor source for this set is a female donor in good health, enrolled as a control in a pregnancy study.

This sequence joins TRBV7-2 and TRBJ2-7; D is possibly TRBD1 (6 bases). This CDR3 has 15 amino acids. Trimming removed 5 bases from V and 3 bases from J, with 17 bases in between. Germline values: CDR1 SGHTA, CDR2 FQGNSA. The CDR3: CASSISRDTYYEQYF. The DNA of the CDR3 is TGTGCCAGCAGCATCTCCCGGGACACTTACTACGAGCAGTACTTC.

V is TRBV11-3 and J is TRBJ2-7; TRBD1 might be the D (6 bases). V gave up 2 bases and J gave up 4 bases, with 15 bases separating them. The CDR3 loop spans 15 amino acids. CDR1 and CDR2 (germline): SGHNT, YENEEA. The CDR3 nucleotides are TGTGCCAGCAGCTTACGGGGCAGGGGTCCTTACGAGCAGTACTTC. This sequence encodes CASSLRGRGPYEQYF.

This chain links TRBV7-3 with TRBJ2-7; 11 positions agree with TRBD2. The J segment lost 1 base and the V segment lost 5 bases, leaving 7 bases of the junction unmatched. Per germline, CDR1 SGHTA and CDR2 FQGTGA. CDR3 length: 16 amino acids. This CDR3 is CASSLAGTSGSYEQYF. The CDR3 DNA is TGTGCCAGCAGCCTTGCCGGGACTAGCGGATCCTACGAGCAGTACTTC.

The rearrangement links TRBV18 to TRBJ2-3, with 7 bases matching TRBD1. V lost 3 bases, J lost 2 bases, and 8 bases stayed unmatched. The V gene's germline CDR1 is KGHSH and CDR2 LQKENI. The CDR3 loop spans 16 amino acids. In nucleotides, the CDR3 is TGTGCCAGCTCACCGGCTCCAACAGGGGCCACAGATACGCAGTATTTT. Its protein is CASSPAPTGATDTQYF.

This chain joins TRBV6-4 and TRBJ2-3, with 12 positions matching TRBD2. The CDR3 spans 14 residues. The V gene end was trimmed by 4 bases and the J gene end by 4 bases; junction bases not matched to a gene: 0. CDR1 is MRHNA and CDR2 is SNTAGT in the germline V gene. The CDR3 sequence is CASSASGGADTQYF. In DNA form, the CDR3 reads TGTGCCAGCAGTGCTAGCGGGGGGGCAGATACGCAGTATTTT.

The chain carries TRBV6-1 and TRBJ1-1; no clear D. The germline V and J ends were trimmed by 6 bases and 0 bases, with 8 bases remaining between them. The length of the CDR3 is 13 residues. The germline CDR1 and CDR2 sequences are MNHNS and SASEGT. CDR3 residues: CASSETVNTEAFF. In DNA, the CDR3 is TGTGCCAGCAGCGAAACAGTGAACACTGAAGCTTTCTTT.

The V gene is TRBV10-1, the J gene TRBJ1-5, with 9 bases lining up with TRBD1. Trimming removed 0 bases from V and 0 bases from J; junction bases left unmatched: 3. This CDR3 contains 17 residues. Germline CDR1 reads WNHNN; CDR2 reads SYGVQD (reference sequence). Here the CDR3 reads CASSESRQGDSNQPQHF. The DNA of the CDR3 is TGCGCCAGCAGTGAGTCGAGACAGGGGGATAGCAATCAGCCCCAGCATTTT.

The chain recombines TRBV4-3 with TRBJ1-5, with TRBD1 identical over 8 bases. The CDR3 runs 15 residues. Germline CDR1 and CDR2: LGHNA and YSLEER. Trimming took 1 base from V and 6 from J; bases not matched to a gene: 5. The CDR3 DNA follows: TGCGCCAGCAGCCAAGGGACAGGGCTCGCTCAGCCCCAGCATTTT. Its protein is CASSQGTGLAQPQHF.

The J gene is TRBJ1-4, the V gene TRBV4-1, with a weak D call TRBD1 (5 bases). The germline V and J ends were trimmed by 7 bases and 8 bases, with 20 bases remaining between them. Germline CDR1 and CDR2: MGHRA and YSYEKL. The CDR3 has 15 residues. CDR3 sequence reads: CASTTPGGGGEKLFF. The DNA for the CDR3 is TGCGCCAGCACCACCCCGGGGGGAGGAGGAGAAAAACTGTTTTTT.

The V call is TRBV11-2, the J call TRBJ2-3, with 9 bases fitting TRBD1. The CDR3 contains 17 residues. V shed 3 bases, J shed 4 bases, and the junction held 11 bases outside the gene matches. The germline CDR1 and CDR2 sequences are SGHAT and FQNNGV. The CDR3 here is CASSFPARGTGSDTQYF. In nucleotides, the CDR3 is TGTGCCAGCAGCTTCCCCGCCCGGGGGACAGGGTCAGATACGCAGTATTTT.

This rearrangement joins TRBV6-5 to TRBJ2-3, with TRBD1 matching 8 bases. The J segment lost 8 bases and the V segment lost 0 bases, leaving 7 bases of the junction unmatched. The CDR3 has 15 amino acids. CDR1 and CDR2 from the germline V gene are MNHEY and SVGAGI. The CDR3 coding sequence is TGTGCCAGCAGTTACTCGGGCAGGGGGCAAGGTACGCAGTATTTT. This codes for CASSYSGRGQGTQYF.

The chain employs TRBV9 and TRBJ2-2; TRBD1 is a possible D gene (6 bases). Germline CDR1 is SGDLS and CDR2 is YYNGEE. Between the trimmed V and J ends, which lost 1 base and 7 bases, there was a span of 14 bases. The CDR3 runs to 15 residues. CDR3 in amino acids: CASSVLQGLGGELFF. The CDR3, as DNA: TGTGCCAGCAGCGTACTACAGGGCCTAGGCGGGGAGCTGTTTTTT.

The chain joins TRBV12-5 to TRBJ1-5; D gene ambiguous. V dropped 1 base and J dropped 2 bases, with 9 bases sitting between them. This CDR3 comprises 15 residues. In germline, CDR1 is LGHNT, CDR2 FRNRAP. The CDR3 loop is CASGLAIGGNQPQHF. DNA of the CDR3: TGTGCTAGTGGTTTGGCCATCGGAGGCAATCAGCCCCAGCATTTT. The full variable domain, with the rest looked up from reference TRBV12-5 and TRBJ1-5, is DARVTQTPRHKVTEMGQEVTMRCQPILGHNTVFWYRQTMMQGLELLAYFRNRAPLDDSGMPKDRFSAEMPDATLATLKIQPSEPRDSAVYFCASGLAIGGNQPQHFGDGTRLSIL.

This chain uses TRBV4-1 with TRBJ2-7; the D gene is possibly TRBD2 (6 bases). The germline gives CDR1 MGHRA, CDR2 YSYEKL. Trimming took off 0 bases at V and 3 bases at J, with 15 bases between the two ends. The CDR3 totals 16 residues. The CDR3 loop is CASSQEIGQGLYEQYF. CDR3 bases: TGCGCCAGCAGCCAAGAAATTGGGCAGGGACTCTACGAGCAGTACTTC.

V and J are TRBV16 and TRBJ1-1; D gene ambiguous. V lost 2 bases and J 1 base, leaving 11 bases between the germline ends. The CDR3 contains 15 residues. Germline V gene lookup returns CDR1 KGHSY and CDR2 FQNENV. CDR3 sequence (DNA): TGTGCCAGCAGCCAACGCGGGCGCGGGAACACTGAAGCTTTCTTT. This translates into CASSQRGRGNTEAFF.

CDR3 DNA sequence: TGTGCCAGCAGCAAACGGGGCAGGGGAGATCAGCCCCAGCATTTT. Its translation: CASSKRGRGDQPQHF. The chain combines TRBV21-1 with TRBJ1-5; the table assigns TRBD1, which was not confirmed against the DNA. TRBV21-1 is a pseudogene. This CDR3 is 15 amino acids long.

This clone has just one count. The CDR3 loop reads CASSLGWRRSKSGNTIYF. CDR3 DNA sequence: TGTGCCAGCAGCTTAGGCTGGCGGCGTTCCAAATCTGGAAACACCATATATTTT. This sequence joins TRBV7-8 and TRBJ1-3; no definite D call. The germline CDR1 and CDR2 sequences are SGHVS and FQNEAQ. Trimming pared 1 base from V and 1 base from J, leaving 17 bases between. CDR3 size: 18 residues.

CDR3 in DNA: TGTGCCAGCAGTGACGGGACACAGGGCTACACCTTC. Protein sequence: CASSDGTQGYTF. V gene TRBV25-1 combines with J gene TRBJ1-2; weak D call: TRBD1 (6 bases). The CDR3 consists of 12 residues. Trimming took 3 bases from V and 8 from J, leaving 10 bases between them. The germline V gene encodes CDR1 MGHDK and CDR2 SYGVNS.

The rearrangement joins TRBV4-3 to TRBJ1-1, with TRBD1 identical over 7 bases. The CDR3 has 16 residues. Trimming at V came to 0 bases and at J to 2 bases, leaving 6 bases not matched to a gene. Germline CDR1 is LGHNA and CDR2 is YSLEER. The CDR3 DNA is TGCGCCAGCAGCCAAGATGCCAGGGGGGTAAACACTGAAGCTTTCTTT. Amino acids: CASSQDARGVNTEAFF.

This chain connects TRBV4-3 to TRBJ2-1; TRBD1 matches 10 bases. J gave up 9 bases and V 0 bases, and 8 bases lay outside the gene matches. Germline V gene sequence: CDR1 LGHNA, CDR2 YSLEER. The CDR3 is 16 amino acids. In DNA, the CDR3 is TGCGCCAGCAGCCAAGAGGTCAGACAGGGGGCAAGTGAGCAGTTCTTC. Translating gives CASSQEVRQGASEQFF.

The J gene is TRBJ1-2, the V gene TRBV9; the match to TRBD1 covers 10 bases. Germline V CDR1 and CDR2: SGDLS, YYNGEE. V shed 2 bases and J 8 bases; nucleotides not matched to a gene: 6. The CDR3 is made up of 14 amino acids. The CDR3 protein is CASSVGQGTEGYTF. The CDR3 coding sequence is TGTGCCAGCAGCGTGGGACAGGGGACGGAAGGCTACACCTTC.

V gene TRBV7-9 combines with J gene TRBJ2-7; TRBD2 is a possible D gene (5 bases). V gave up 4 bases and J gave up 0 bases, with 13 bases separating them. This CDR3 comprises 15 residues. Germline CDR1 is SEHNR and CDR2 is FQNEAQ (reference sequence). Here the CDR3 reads CASSYAADFSYEQYF. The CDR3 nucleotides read TGTGCCAGCAGCTACGCCGCGGACTTCTCCTACGAGCAGTACTTC.

Here the CDR3 reads CASSLGPTGNNEQFF. The CDR3 nucleotides read TGTGCCAGCAGCTTAGGACCGACAGGAAACAATGAGCAGTTCTTC. The chain carries TRBV5-6 and TRBJ2-1; weak D call: TRBD1 (6 bases). CDR1 and CDR2 (germline): SGHDT, YYEEEE. V was cut by 2 bases and J by 5 bases, with 14 bases left in between. This CDR3 has 15 residues.

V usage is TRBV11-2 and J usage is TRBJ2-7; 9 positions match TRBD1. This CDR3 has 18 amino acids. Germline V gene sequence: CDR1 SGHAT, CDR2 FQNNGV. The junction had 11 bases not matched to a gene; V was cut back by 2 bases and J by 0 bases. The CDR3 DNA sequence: TGTGCCAGCAGCTTATTAAGTTCGGGACAGGGAAGCTCCTACGAGCAGTACTTC. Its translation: CASSLLSSGQGSSYEQYF.

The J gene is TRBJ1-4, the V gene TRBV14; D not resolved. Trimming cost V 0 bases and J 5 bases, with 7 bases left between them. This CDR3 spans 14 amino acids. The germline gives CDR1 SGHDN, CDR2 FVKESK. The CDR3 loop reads CASSQDGRNEKLFF. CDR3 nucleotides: TGTGCCAGCAGCCAAGACGGGAGAAATGAAAAACTGTTTTTT.